This TCR beta chain was found in a study of blood T cells in healthy people across ages. The authors ran a second PCR of about 7 to 12 cycles using a sample-barcoded 5' primer and a J-beta primer mix. TCRdb itself ran the 5' RACE reads through MiXCR, one entry per CDR3 protein. The table lists approximately 900,000 distinct CDR3 sequences, around 48% of them singletons, with around an eighth in the top ten. CDR1 is MNHEY, CDR2 SVGEGT, per germline. The CDR3 consists of 16 residues. As to this clonotype: The junction does not match germline at one end; this may be a read error.

The rearrangement uses TRBV6-2 or TRBV6-3 and TRBJ2-1; 9 positions agree with TRBD2. This receptor was identified in a man younger than 40 in good health. The sequenced sample consisted of blood. The CDR3 DNA sequence: TGTGCCAGCTGTTACCCCCGCGGGAGGGCAGACAATGAGCAGTTCTTC. Translated, it gives CASCYPRGRADNEQFF.